The 3 T cell receptor beta chains below were found in one sample sequenced in a study of blood T cell repertoires in COVID-19. Repertoires were generated with immunoSEQ multiplex PCR, while TCRdb's copy carries only in-frame clones and drops some. The sample holds tens of thousands of clones, around 80% seen once. The sample taken for sequencing was peripheral blood. The receptors originated from a human donor in a cohort sampled during active COVID-19.

This clone was counted between two and nine times. The chain couples TRBV6-2 or TRBV6-3 to TRBJ2-1; D might be TRBD1 (6 bases). The CDR3 extends over 16 amino acids. CDR1 and CDR2 (germline): MNHEY, SVGEGT. The germline V and J ends were trimmed by 0 bases and 4 bases, with 13 bases remaining between them. CDR3 protein: CASSYSGQGSYNEQFF. The CDR3 DNA is TGTGCCAGCAGTTACTCGGGGCAGGGGAGTTACAATGAGCAGTTCTTC.

The chain is built from TRBV28 and TRBJ2-2, with D possibly being TRBD1 (5 bases). There are 13 residues in the CDR3. Trimming stripped 10 bases from V and 1 base from J, with 10 bases between. Germline CDR1 reads MDHEN; CDR2 reads SYDVKM. The CDR3 reads CATFRENTGELFF. CDR3 sequence (DNA): TGTGCCACTTTCAGGGAGAACACCGGGGAGCTGTTTTTT.

This clone showed up just once. V is TRBV9 and J is TRBJ2-7; TRBD2 matches 11 bases. CDR1 and CDR2 (germline): SGDLS, YYNGEE. This CDR3 region has 16 residues. The trim removed 6 bases at V and 1 base at J, leaving 9 bases unmatched. The CDR3 loop reads CASIFRTSGLSYEQYF. The CDR3, as DNA: TGTGCCAGCATTTTTCGGACTAGCGGGCTTTCCTACGAGCAGTACTTC.